This T cell receptor beta chain stems from a study of blood T cell repertoires in COVID-19. Trimming removed 3 bases at V and 2 bases at J, with 14 bases between. CDR1 and CDR2 (germline): SGHVS, FQNEAQ. The CDR3 has 16 residues. The repertoire was sequenced with immunoSEQ multiplex PCR; TCRdb's copy has only in-frame clones and lacks some. The sample has some 95,000 clones, over 60% seen once. V is TRBV7-8 and J is TRBJ2-1, with D unclear. This clonotype originated in a man in his 70s with acute or convalescent COVID-19. The sequenced sample consisted of peripheral blood. The chain's CDR3 is CASSFNIVSPYNEQFF. CDR3 in DNA: TGTGCCAGCAGCTTTAACATCGTGTCCCCCTACAATGAGCAGTTCTTC.